This T cell receptor (beta chain) originates from a study of shared clonotypes between healthy human individuals. Genomic DNA belonging to each subset was distributed in equal measure over several immunoSEQ plates. TCRdb keeps only in-frame clones here, not all; method: immunoSEQ multiplex PCR. Among about 2,100,000 clones listed, 85% to 95% were seen once. Terminally differentiated effector memory CD45RA+ cells were excluded by CCR7 positive selection of CD45RO-negative cells. CDR1 SEHNR and CDR2 FQNEAQ come from the germline V gene (reference sequence). CDR3 size: 14 residues. Trimming removed 6 bases from V and 2 bases from J, with 14 bases in between.

V is TRBV7-9 and J is TRBJ2-7, with D tentatively TRBD1 or TRBD2 (5 bases each). The TCR sequence derives from a man aged 18 to 30 in good health. Some clones in this sample may be carry-over from other donors' samples. The sample consisted of naive CD8+ T cells from PBMCs. The CDR3 reads CASRFSGSAYEQYF. The CDR3 nucleotides read TGTGCCAGCAGATTTTCAGGGAGCGCCTACGAGCAGTACTTC.